This T cell receptor beta chain comes out of a study of blood T cell repertoires in COVID-19 (TCRdb year 2020). About the study as a whole: Samples from collaborators originated in the United States, Italy and Spain and spanned both the acute and convalescent phases of COVID-19. The samples were drawn from two sources: the first 160 participants of the ongoing ImmuneRACE study, and 1,000 to 1,500 subjects contributed by 6 global collaborators. Subjects who had been exposed to COVID-19, were actively infected with it, or had recovered from it provided the deeply sampled blood TCRbeta repertoires that made up the dataset. A freely available public database, intended as a resource for researchers studying the immune response to SARS-CoV-2, is where the repertoires were released. The sample metadata nearly always contained a de-identified subject ID, COVID-19 status, age in years and sex. HLA class I and class II types, where available, came from metadata supplied by the sample provider rather than from assay-based typing. The prospective study material was composed of cDNA or gDNA derived from T cells, B-cell-depleted T cells, or PBMCs. The full study reports these points: How much clinical and demographic metadata was included differed by source and by participant, and the metadata was provided uncurated.

The immunoSEQ Assay, a bias-controlled multiplex PCR, was used to amplify TCRbeta CDR3 regions from genomic DNA. The paper's data handling went like this. Within the assay, amplification of reference gene primers was used to estimate how many nucleated cells each sample contained. To quantify the absolute abundance of each unique TCRbeta CDR3 rearrangement, sequence reads were collapsed and filtered. For each sample, productive Simpson clonality was calculated by taking the square root of Simpson's diversity index across productive rearrangements. TCRdb carries this immuneACCESS record with in-frame sequences only. Its versions omit some clonotypes, under half of them owing to an unresolved V gene in the studies checked, with the rest unexplained. The V and J calls and clone size were taken over from that table, and D and trimming were inferred from the DNA. The sample table lists about 210,000 clones, roughly 90% of them with a count of one. The top ten clonotypes cover roughly 8.4% of the sample.

Trimming takes 1 base off V and 4 bases off J; junction bases not matched to a gene: 6. The CDR3 covers 16 residues, taking in both the cysteine and the phenylalanine. Only the CDR3 DNA stays, 48 bases, in frame from base 1. CDR1 is given as MNHNS and CDR2 as SASEGT, both from the germline V gene. In the prospective study, participants were about 18 to 95 years old, resided in approximately 22 geographic areas of the United States, and were enrolled through a virtual design. In the prospective study, participants were assigned to cohorts based on the clinical history participants reported in a screening survey and a study questionnaire. Recovered participants in ImmuneRACE Cohort 3 were defined as having two consecutive negative NP/OP PCR tests, clearance from a healthcare professional, or resolution of symptoms. Each participant in the prospective study had whole blood, serum and a nasopharyngeal or oropharyngeal swab collected by mobile phlebotomists. Over a roughly 2-month period, participants in the prospective study had the option of providing additional blood draws and questionnaires. Before DNA extraction, blood samples from the prospective study were shipped at room temperature or frozen.

A note on this clone: Its antigen is not yet known. No base quality information exists; no much larger clone differs at one position.

Material for sequencing was PBMCs or T cells enriched from blood (not recorded which). The rearranged chain carries TRBV6-1 and TRBJ1-4; 7 central bases correspond to TRBD1. This TCR was recovered from a woman younger than 30 who had recovered from COVID-19. CDR3 reads: CASSEGTGGDNEKLFF. The DNA reads TGTGCCAGCAGTGAAGGGACAGGAGGGGATAATGAAAAACTGTTTTTT.